Sequencing of this TCR beta chain was carried out in a study of T cell responses to AZD1222 COVID-19 vaccine. The CDR3 is 16 residues long. V was pared by 4 bases and J by 4 bases, with 19 bases between. CDR1 SGDLS and CDR2 YYNGEE come from the germline V gene. Generated by immunoSEQ multiplex PCR, the TCRdb table keeps only in-frame clones and is missing some. The sample carries 110,000 to 150,000 clones, 88% recorded once. This specimen consisted of peripheral blood, obtained 28 days after the second AZD1222 dose. The chain links TRBV9 to TRBJ2-3, with D perhaps being TRBD1 or TRBD2 (5 bases each). The sequence was obtained from an adult who received the AZD1222 COVID-19 vaccine. CDR3 sequence (DNA): TGTGCCAGCAGCCCCGGGACGCAGACAAGAGCAGATACGCAGTATTTT. Protein product: CASSPGTQTRADTQYF.